The 7 T cell receptor beta chains given below trace back to one sample, sequenced in a study of T cells in Graves' hyperthyroidism and ophthalmopathy. TCR beta CDR3 regions were amplified from RNA. The HTBI primer set was used in a first-round RT-PCR of the TCR CDR3. TCRdb re-analysed the multiplex PCR reads in MiXCR, keeping a single row per CDR3 protein. The repertoire consists of roughly 750,000 distinct CDR3 sequences, with around 15% occurring once and the leading ten covering 8.4%. The sample comprised blood. Source of these receptors: a man aged 18-30 years with Graves' hyperthyroidism.

This chain connects TRBV7-9 to TRBJ2-1; no reliable D call. The CDR3 has 11 residues. V gave up 3 bases and J gave up 14 bases, with 11 bases separating them. Germline CDR1 and CDR2: SEHNR and FQNEAQ (reference sequence). CDR3 loop: CASSLGRTEFF. Here the CDR3 DNA reads TGTGCCAGCAGCTTGGGTCGGACGGAGTTCTTC.

In this sample, this clonotype turned up many times. This sequence joins TRBV19 and TRBJ2-3, with D possibly matching TRBD1 (6 bases). The CDR3 spans 14 residues. The V and J ends lost 6 bases and 0 bases respectively, with 10 bases between them. The V gene's germline CDR1 is LNHDA and CDR2 SQIVND (reference sequence). The CDR3, as DNA: TGTGCCAGTAGAACAGGGCCTAGCACAGATACGCAGTATTTT. Amino acids: CASRTGPSTDTQYF.

This clonotype was recorded many times. This chain connects TRBV28 to TRBJ1-1; TRBD1 aligns across 8 bases. Losses at the gene ends were 6 bases for V and 1 base for J; bases not matched to a gene: 7. Germline CDR1 and CDR2: MDHEN and SYDVKM. The CDR3 length is 15 residues. This CDR3 is CASRPIGQGNTEAFF. The CDR3 region has the DNA TGTGCCAGCAGACCTATCGGACAGGGGAACACTGAAGCTTTCTTT.

The chain has TRBV9 and TRBJ2-2, with 7 bases aligning to TRBD1. CDR3 size: 16 residues. Germline lookup yields CDR1 SGDLS and CDR2 YYNGEE. J lost 0 bases, V lost 0 bases, and 2 bases had no gene match. The CDR3 bases are TGTGCCAGCAGCGTAGGAGGGGGCTCGAACACCGGGGAGCTGTTTTTT. It codes for CASSVGGGSNTGELFF.

This rearrangement joins TRBV4-1 to TRBJ2-4, with TRBD2 as a possible D gene (5 bases). V gave up 0 bases and J gave up 13 bases, with 16 bases separating them. Germline V CDR1 and CDR2: MGHRA, YSYEKL. This CDR3 is 14 amino acids long. The CDR3 bases are TGCGCCAGCAGCCAAGAGTCGGGGATTCCAATACAGTACTTC. Translation: CASSQESGIPIQYF.

In this sample, this clonotype turned up a few times. The V call is TRBV7-2, the J call TRBJ2-6; D is possibly TRBD2 (6 bases). V was cut by 5 bases and J by 0 bases, with 20 bases left in between. CDR1 and CDR2 from the germline V gene are SGHTA and FQGNSA. This CDR3 contains 19 residues. The CDR3 here is CASSPPGLAPLSGANVLTF. The CDR3 coding sequence is TGTGCCAGCAGCCCCCCAGGGCTAGCGCCCCTCTCTGGGGCCAACGTCCTGACTTTC.

The gene calls are TRBV29-1 and TRBJ2-5; D remains unclear. Trimming removed 4 bases from V and 3 bases from J, with 6 bases in between. This CDR3 is 11 amino acids long. Germline CDR1 and CDR2: SQVTM and ANQGSEA. CDR3 DNA sequence: TGCAGCGTTGCACCCGAAGAGACCCAGTACTTC. Protein: CSVAPEETQYF.